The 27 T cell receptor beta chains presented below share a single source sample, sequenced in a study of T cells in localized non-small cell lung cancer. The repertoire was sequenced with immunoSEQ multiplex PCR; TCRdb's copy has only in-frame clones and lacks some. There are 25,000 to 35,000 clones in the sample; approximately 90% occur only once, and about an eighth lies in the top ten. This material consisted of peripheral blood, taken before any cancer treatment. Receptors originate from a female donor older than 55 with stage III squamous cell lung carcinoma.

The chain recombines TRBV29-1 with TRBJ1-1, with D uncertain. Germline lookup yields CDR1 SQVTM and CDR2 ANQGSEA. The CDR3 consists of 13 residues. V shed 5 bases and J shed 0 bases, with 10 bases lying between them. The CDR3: CSVSSLMNTEAFF. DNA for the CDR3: TGCAGCGTTAGTAGCCTCATGAACACTGAAGCTTTCTTT.

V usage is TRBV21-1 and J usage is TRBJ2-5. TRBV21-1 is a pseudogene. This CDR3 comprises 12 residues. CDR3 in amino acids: CASSGPKETQYF. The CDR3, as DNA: TGTGCCAGCAGCGGACCAAAAGAGACCCAGTACTTC.

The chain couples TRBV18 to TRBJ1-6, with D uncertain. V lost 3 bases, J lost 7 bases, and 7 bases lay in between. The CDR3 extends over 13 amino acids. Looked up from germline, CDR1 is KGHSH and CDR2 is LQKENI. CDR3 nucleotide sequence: TGTGCCAGCTCACCGACCCCGAATTCACCCCTCCACTTT. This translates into CASSPTPNSPLHF.

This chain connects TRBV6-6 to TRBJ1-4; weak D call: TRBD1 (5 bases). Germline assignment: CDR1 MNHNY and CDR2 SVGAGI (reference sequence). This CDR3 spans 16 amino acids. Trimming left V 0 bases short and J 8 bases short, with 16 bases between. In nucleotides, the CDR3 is TGTGCCAGCAGTTACTCGAGGAGGCCCGGGGACGAAAAACTGTTTTTT. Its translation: CASSYSRRPGDEKLFF.

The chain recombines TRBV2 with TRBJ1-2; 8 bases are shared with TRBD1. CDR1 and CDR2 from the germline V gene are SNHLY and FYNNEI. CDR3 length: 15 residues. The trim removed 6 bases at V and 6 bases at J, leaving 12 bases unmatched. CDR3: CASSGPGQGEHGYTF. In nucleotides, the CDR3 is TGTGCCAGCAGCGGCCCCGGACAGGGAGAACATGGCTACACCTTC.

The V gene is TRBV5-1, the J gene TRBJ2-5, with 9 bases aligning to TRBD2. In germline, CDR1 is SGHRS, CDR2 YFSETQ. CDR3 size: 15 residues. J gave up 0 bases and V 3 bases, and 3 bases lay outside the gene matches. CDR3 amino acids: CASSWRLADQETQYF. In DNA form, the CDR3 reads TGCGCCAGCAGCTGGAGACTAGCGGACCAAGAGACCCAGTACTTC.

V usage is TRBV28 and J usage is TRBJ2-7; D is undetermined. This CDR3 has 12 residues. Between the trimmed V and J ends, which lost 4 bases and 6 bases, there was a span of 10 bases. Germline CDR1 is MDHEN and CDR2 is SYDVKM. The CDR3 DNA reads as TGTGCCAGCAGTTCCCGGGTTGGCGAGCAGTACTTC. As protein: CASSSRVGEQYF.

The CDR3 region has the DNA TGTGCCAGCAGCTTAGAAGGACTAGCGACAGATACGCAGTATTTT. Amino acid sequence: CASSLEGLATDTQYF. V usage is TRBV7-6 and J usage is TRBJ2-3; the match to TRBD2 covers 9 bases. V shed 1 base, J shed 3 bases, and the junction held 2 bases outside the gene matches. The germline V gene encodes CDR1 SGHVS and CDR2 FNYEAQ. CDR3 length equals 15 residues.

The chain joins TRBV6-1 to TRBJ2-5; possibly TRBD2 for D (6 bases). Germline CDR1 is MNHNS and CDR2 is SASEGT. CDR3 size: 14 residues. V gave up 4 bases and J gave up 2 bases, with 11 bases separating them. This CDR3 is CASSARAGQETQYF. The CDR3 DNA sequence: TGTGCCAGCAGTGCTCGGGCGGGACAAGAGACCCAGTACTTC.

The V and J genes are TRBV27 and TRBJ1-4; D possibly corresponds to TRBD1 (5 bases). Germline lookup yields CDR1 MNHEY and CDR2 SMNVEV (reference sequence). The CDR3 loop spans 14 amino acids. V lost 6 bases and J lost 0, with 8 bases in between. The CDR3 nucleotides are TGTGCCAGCAGCGGGACCGCAACTAATGAAAAACTGTTTTTT. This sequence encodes CASSGTATNEKLFF. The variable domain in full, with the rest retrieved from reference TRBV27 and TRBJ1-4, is EAQVTQNPRYLITVTGKKLTVTCSQNMNHEYMSWYRQDPGLGLRQIYYSMNVEVTDKGDVPEGYKVSRKEKRNFPLILESPSPNQTSLYFCASSGTATNEKLFFGSGTQLSVL.

In nucleotides, the CDR3 is TGTGCCAGCTCACCACGGACTAGCGGGGGGTCCCCCAAAGAGACCCAGTACTTC. Its protein product is CASSPRTSGGSPKETQYF. The gene calls are TRBV18 and TRBJ2-5; TRBD2 matches at 14 bases. Looked up from germline, CDR1 is KGHSH and CDR2 is LQKENI. CDR3 length: 18 residues. The V segment lost 1 base and the J segment 3 bases; nucleotides outside the gene matches: 7.

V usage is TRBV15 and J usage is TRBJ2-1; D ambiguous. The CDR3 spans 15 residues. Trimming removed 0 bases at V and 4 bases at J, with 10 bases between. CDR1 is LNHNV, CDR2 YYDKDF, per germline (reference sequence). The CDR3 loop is CATSRDESAYNEQFF. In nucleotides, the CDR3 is TGTGCCACCAGCAGAGATGAGTCGGCTTACAATGAGCAGTTCTTC.

The CDR3 region is CASSQDVGGGIEKLFF. As DNA, the CDR3 is TGTGCCAGCAGCCAAGATGTGGGAGGTGGGATCGAAAAACTGTTTTTT. The rearrangement uses TRBV14 and TRBJ1-4, with D unclear. The CDR3 has 16 residues. The germline V and J ends were trimmed by 0 bases and 8 bases, with 16 bases remaining between them. Germline assignment: CDR1 SGHDN and CDR2 FVKESK.

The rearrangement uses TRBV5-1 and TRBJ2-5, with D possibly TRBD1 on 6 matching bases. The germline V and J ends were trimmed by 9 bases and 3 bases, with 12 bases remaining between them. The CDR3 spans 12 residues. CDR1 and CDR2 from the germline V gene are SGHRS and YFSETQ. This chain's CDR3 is CATGDTEETQYF. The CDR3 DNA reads TGCGCCACAGGGGACACCGAAGAGACCCAGTACTTC.

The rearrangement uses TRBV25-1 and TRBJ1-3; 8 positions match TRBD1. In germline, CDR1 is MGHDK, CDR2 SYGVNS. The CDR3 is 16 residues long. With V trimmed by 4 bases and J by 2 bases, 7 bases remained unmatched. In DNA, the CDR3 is TGTGCCAGCAGTGCCCACTTGACAGGGGCTGGAAACACCATATATTTT. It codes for CASSAHLTGAGNTIYF.

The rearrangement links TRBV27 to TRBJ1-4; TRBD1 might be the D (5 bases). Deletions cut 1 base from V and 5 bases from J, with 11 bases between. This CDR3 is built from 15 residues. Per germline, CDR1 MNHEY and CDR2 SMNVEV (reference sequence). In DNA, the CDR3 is TGTGCCAGCAGTTTATTGGGGGGGATCAATGAAAAACTGTTTTTT. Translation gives CASSLLGGINEKLFF.

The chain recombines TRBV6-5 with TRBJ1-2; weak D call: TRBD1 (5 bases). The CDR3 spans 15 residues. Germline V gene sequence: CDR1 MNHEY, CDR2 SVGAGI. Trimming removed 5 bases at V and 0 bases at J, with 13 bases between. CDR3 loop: CASSGGYVANYGYTF. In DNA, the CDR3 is TGTGCCAGCAGTGGGGGATACGTAGCTAACTATGGCTACACCTTC.

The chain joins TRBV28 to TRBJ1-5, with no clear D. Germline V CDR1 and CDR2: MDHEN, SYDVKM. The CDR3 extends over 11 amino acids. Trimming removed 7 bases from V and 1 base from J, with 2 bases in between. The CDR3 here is CASKSNQPQHF. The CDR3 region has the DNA TGTGCCAGCAAAAGCAATCAGCCCCAGCATTTT.

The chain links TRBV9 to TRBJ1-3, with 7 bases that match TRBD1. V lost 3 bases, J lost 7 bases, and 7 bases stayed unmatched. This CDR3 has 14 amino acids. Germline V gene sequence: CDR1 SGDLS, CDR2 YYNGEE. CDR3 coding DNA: TGTGCCAGCAGCGGATCGCGACAGGGTAACACCATATATTTT. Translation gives CASSGSRQGNTIYF.

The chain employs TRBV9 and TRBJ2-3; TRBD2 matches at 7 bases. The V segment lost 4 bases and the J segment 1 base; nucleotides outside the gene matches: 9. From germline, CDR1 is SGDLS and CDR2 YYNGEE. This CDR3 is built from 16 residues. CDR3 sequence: CASSRQAGTRTDTQYF. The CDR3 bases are TGTGCCAGCAGCCGTCAAGCGGGGACCCGCACAGATACGCAGTATTTT.

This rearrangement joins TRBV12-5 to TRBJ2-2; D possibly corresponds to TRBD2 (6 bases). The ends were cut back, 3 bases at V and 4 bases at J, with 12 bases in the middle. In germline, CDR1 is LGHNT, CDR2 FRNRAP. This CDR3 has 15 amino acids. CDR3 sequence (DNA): TGTGCTAGTGGTTTCTGGCGGGGAGGCACCGGGGAGCTGTTTTTT. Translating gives CASGFWRGGTGELFF.

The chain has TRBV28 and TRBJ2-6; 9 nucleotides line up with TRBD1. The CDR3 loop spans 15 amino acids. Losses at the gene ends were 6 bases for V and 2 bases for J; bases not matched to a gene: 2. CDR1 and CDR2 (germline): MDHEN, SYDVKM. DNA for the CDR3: TGTGCCAGCAGACGGACAGGGGCTGGGGCCAACGTCCTGACTTTC. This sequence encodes CASRRTGAGANVLTF.

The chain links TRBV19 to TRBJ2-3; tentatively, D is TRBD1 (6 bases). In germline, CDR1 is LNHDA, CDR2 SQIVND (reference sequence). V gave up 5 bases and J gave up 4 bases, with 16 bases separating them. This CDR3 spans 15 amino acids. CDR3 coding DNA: TGTGCCAGTAGTGGGAGAGGGACATTGTCAGATACGCAGTATTTT. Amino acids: CASSGRGTLSDTQYF.

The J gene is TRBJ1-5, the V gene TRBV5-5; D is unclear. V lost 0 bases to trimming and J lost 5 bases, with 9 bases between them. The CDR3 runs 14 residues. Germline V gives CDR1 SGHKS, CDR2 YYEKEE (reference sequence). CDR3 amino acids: CASSLAMRDQPQHF. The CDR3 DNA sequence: TGTGCCAGCAGCTTGGCCATGAGAGATCAGCCCCAGCATTTT.

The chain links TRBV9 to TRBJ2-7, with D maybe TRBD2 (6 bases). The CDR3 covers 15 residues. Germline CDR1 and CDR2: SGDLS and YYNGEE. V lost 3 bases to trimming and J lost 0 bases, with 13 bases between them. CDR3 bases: TGTGCCAGCAGCGCCTCTAGCGTTAGCTCCTACGAGCAGTACTTC. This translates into CASSASSVSSYEQYF.

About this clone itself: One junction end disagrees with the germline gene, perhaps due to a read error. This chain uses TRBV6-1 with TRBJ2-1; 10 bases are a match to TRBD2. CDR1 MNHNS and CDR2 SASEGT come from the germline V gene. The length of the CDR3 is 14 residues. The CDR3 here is CASREGTSELEQFF. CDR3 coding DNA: TGTGCCAGCAGGGAAGGGACTAGCGAGCTTGAGCAGTTCTTC.

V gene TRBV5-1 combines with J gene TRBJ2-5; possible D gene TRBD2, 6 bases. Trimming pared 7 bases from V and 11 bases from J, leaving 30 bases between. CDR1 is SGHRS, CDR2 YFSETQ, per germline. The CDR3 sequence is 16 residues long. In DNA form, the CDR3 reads TGCGCCAGCGCCGAATTAGGTTCGGGACCCTGGGGGGAGCAGTACTTC. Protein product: CASAELGSGPWGEQYF.